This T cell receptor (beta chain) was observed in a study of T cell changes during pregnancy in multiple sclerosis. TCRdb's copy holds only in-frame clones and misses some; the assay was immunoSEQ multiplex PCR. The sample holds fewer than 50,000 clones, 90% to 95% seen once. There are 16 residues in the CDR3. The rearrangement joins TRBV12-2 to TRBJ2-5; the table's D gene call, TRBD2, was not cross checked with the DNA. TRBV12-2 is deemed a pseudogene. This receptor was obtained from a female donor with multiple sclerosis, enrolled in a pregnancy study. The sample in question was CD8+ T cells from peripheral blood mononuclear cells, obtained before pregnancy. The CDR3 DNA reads TGTGCAAGTCGCCTAAGGACTAGCGGGAGATCGGAGACCCAGTACTTC. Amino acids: CASRLRTSGRSETQYF.